This entry concerns a single T cell receptor (beta chain). What it binds is not known. This specimen belongs to a study of lymphopenia after photon versus proton radiotherapy. Points from the study as a whole: Survival link was tested only in deceased patients; proton benefit remains a possibility.

Germline CDR1 is SGHDT and CDR2 is YYEEEE. The CDR3 has 13 amino acids. Trimming stripped 0 bases from V and 0 bases from J, with 3 bases between. Libraries were prepared by immunoSEQ multiplex PCR; TCRdb keeps only in-frame clonotypes and omits some of them. The sample holds roughly 67,000 clones, around 90% seen once. J is TRBJ1-1 and V is TRBV5-6; unclear D gene. This specimen was peripheral blood, taken from a patient treated with photon-based radiotherapy. This clonotype originated in a woman in her 70s with pancreatic cancer. The CDR3, as DNA: TGTGCCAGCAGCTTGGAAGTGAACACTGAAGCTTTCTTT. This encodes CASSLEVNTEAFF.